These T cell receptor beta chains were read from a single sample in a study of neurological immune-mediated disorders. TCRdb called the 5' RACE reads again in MiXCR, with one record for every CDR3 protein. The table has 57,000 or so distinct CDR3 sequences, roughly 10% seen once. Material for sequencing was PBMCs. The source of these receptors is a man between 25 and 39 years old in good health. Each CDR3 is given with its conserved first and last residue. Rows may omit the clone size; those that give it use once, few, many or a size class.

v_gene: TRBV7-2
j_gene: TRBJ2-5
abundance: few
CDR3aa: CASSLMGLAGEVETQYF

v_gene: TRBV27
j_gene: TRBJ2-7
abundance: many
CDR3aa: CASSPRQGNYEQYF

v_gene: TRBV10-1
j_gene: TRBJ2-2
abundance: many
CDR3aa: CASSGSGGPSNTGELFF

v_gene: TRBV10-3
j_gene: TRBJ1-5
abundance: NA
CDR3aa: CAISPRGAGLNQPQHF

v_gene: TRBV15
j_gene: TRBJ2-7
abundance: many
CDR3aa: CATSSDRGFWQYF

v_gene: TRBV5-1
j_gene: TRBJ1-5
abundance: many
CDR3aa: CASSLGGQGYQPQHF

v_gene: TRBV7-3
j_gene: TRBJ2-1
abundance: many
CDR3aa: CASSPGRLAVISYNEQFF

v_gene: TRBV20-1
j_gene: TRBJ2-1
abundance: many
CDR3aa: CSALRTAINEQFF

v_gene: TRBV27
j_gene: TRBJ1-4
abundance: many
CDR3aa: CASSLTWGMEKLFF

v_gene: TRBV28
j_gene: TRBJ1-2
abundance: many
CDR3aa: CASSLGHPLFGYTF

v_gene: TRBV7-2
j_gene: TRBJ2-1
abundance: many
CDR3aa: CASMGLNEQFF

v_gene: TRBV7-8
j_gene: TRBJ1-5
abundance: many
CDR3aa: CASSGTGGTNQPQHF

v_gene: TRBV10-3
j_gene: TRBJ2-7
abundance: many
CDR3aa: CAISVGNIDSYEQYF

v_gene: TRBV7-9
j_gene: TRBJ1-1
abundance: many
CDR3aa: CASSLLGQGITRDTEAFF

v_gene: TRBV5-1
j_gene: TRBJ2-7
abundance: NA
CDR3aa: CASSEKLAEYEQYF

v_gene: TRBV20-1
j_gene: TRBJ2-1
abundance: many
CDR3aa: CSARAGHEQFF

v_gene: TRBV5-1
j_gene: TRBJ2-5
abundance: many
CDR3aa: CASSFRLAGGETQYF

v_gene: TRBV11-2
j_gene: TRBJ2-3
abundance: NA
CDR3aa: CASSLRGTSGTDTQYF

v_gene: TRBV27
j_gene: TRBJ2-1
abundance: NA
CDR3aa: CDSSLWGNEQIF

v_gene: TRBV5-1
j_gene: TRBJ2-2
abundance: many
CDR3aa: CASSLDAGTGLLGGELFF

v_gene: TRBV20-1
j_gene: TRBJ1-5
abundance: many
CDR3aa: CSAHPDGSNQPQHF

v_gene: TRBV7-9
j_gene: TRBJ2-5
abundance: many
CDR3aa: CASRLAEQETQYF

v_gene: TRBV10-3
j_gene: TRBJ1-1
abundance: many
CDR3aa: CAISERGNTEAFF

v_gene: TRBV10-3
j_gene: TRBJ2-5
abundance: many
CDR3aa: CAISEHVADMTQYF

v_gene: TRBV5-5
j_gene: TRBJ2-7
abundance: many
CDR3aa: CASSTGTSSTYEQYF

v_gene: TRBV12-3/TRBV12-4
j_gene: TRBJ2-5
abundance: many
CDR3aa: CASSQDREYQETQYF

v_gene: TRBV28
j_gene: TRBJ2-7
abundance: many
CDR3aa: CASSFPPGTSYGEQYF

v_gene: TRBV28
j_gene: TRBJ2-2
abundance: many
CDR3aa: CASDTWNTGELFF